This passage covers 2 T cell receptor beta chains from one sample sequenced in a study of CD8+ T cells in alopecia areata. Cutaneous lymph node cells were pooled, and they were sorted using CD4, CD8alpha, NKG2D, NKG2ACE and other markers. Reverse transcribed after extraction, RNA yielded cDNA as the sequencing template. This table comes from immunoSEQ multiplex PCR, and its TCRdb copy is limited to in-frame clones, with some not included. This set yields 290,000 or so clones and no singletons; the top ten hold 1.2%. The sample comprised CD4+ T cells sorted from a lymph node. These receptors all stem from a C3H/HeJ mouse with alopecia areata. For this mouse line, the MHC haplotype is H2-k.

As concerns this clone: Gene names are the mouse ones. The DNA ends 4 residues before the CDR3 does, and the rest of the CDR3 is filled in from the germline J gene. Other DNA sequences in this specimen translate into the identical CDR3. The chain employs TRBV5 and TRBJ2-7, with TRBD1 identical over 10 bases. There are 14 residues in the CDR3. Per germline, CDR1 LGHNA and CDR2 YNLKQL (reference sequence). The CDR3 loop reads CASSQPGQGYEQYF. The sequenced CDR3 bases are TGTGCCAGCAGCCAACCGGGACAGGGGTAT.

This clone was detected ten times or more. Genes here carry mouse names. The read terminates 4 residues ahead of where the CDR3 ends, so the germline J gene completes it. Other nucleotide sequences from this sample produce the same CDR3. The genes are TRBV13-1 and TRBJ2-1, with 10 bases fitting TRBD2. The J segment lost 3 bases and the V segment lost 0 bases, leaving 0 bases of the junction unmatched. Germline values: CDR1 NSHNY, CDR2 SYGAGN. This CDR3 region has 15 residues. The covered CDR3 bases are TGTGCCAGCAGTGATGCTGGGGGGGCCTATGCT. Amino acid sequence: CASSDAGGAYA. The full CDR3 protein reads CASSDAGGAYAEQFF.